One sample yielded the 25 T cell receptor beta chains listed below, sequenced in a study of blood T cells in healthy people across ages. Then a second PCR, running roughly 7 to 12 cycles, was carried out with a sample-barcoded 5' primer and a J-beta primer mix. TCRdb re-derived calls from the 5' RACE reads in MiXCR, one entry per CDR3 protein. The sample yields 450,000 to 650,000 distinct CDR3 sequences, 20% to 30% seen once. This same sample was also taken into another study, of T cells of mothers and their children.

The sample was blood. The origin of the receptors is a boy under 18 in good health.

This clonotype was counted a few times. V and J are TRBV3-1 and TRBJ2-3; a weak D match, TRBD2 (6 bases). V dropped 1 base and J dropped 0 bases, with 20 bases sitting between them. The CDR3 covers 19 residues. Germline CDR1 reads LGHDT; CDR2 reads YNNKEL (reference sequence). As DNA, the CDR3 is TGTGCCAGCAGCCAAGGCCGAGCGGGCCCAGAATGGAGCACAGATACGCAGTATTTT. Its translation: CASSQGRAGPEWSTDTQYF.

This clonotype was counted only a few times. This chain's CDR3 is CASSQERVEFQETQYF. The CDR3 coding sequence is TGCGCCAGCAGCCAAGAGCGGGTCGAGTTCCAAGAGACCCAGTACTTC. V and J are TRBV4-3 and TRBJ2-5, with D possibly matching TRBD2 (5 bases). V lost 0 bases and J lost 1, with 12 bases in between. The V gene's germline CDR1 is LGHNA and CDR2 YSLEER. This CDR3 comprises 16 residues.

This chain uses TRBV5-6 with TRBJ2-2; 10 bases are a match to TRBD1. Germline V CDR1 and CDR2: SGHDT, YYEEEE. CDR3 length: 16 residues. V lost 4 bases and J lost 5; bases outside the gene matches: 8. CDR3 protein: CASSATGTGDTGELFF. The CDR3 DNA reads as TGTGCCAGCAGCGCAACCGGGACAGGGGATACCGGGGAGCTGTTTTTT. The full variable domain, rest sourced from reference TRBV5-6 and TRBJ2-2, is DAGVTQSPTHLIKTRGQQVTLRCSPKSGHDTVSWYQQALGQGPQFIFQYYEEEERQRGNFPDRFSGHQFPNYSSELNVNALLLGDSALYLCASSATGTGDTGELFFGEGSRLTVL.

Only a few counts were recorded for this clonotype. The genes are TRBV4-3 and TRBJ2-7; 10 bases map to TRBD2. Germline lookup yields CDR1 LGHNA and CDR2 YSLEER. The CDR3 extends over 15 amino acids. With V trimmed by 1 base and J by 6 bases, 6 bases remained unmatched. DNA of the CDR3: TGCGCCAGCAGCCAAGTAGCTGGACTAGCGGTCGAGCAGTACTTC. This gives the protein CASSQVAGLAVEQYF.

CDR3 residues: CASSPPRTGKDRGTEAFF. The CDR3 DNA reads as TGTGCCAGCTCACCACCCCGGACAGGGAAAGATCGGGGCACTGAAGCTTTCTTT. This chain uses TRBV18 with TRBJ1-1; 8 positions agree with TRBD1. V was clipped by 0 bases and J by 4 bases; unmatched bases: 13. This CDR3 is 18 amino acids long. Germline CDR1 reads KGHSH; CDR2 reads LQKENI.

DNA of the CDR3: TGTGCCAGCAGCGTAGCGCGGTCTACCCAAGAGACCCAGTACTTC. This sequence encodes CASSVARSTQETQYF. The rearrangement links TRBV9 to TRBJ2-5, with D uncertain. This CDR3 has 15 residues. The germline CDR1 and CDR2 sequences are SGDLS and YYNGEE. V lost 0 bases and J 1 base, leaving 10 bases between the germline ends.

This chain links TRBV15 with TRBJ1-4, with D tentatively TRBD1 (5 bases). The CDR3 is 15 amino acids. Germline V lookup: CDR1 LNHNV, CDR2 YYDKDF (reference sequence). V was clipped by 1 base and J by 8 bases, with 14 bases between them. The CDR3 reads CATSRVIKEGEKLFF. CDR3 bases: TGTGCCACCAGCAGAGTCATTAAAGAGGGGGAAAAACTGTTTTTT.

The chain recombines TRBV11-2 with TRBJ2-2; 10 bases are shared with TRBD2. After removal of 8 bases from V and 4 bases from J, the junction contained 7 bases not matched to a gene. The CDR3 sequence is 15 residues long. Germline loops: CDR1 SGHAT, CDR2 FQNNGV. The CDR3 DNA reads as TGTGCCAGCGGTCAACTAGCGGGGTCCACCGGGGAGCTGTTTTTT. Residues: CASGQLAGSTGELFF.

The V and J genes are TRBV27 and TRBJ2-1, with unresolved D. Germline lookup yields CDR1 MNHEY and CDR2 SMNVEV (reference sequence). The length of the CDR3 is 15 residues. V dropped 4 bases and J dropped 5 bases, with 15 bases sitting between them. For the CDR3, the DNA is TGTGCCAGCAGTTCGAAGGTCAACGGTGACAATGAGCAGTTCTTC. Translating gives CASSSKVNGDNEQFF.

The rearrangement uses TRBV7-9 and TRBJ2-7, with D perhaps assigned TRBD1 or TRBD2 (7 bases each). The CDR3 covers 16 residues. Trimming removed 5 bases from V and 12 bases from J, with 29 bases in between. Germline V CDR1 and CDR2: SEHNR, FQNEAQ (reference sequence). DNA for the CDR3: TGTGCCAGCAGCCCCCCCTTGAGGACAGGACTAGTTTGGCTGTACTTC. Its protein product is CASSPPLRTGLVWLYF.

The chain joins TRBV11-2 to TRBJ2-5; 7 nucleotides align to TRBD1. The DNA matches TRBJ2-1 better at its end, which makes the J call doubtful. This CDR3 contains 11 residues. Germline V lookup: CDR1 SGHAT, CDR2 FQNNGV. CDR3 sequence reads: CASSRDSEQFF. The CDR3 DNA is TGTGCCAGCAGCCGGGACAGCGAGCAGTTCTTC.

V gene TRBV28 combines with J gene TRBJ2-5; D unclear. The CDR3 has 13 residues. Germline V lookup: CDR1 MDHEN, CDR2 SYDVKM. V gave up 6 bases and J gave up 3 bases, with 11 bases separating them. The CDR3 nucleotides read TGTGCCAGCAGCACCGGCGACAAAGAGACCCAGTACTTC. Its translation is CASSTGDKETQYF.

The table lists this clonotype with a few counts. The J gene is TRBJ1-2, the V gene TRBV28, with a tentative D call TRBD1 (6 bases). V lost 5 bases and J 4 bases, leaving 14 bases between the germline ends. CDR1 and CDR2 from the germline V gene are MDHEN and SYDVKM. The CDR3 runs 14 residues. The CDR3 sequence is CASSPNGQIYGYTF. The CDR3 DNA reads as TGTGCCAGCAGTCCCAACGGACAGATCTATGGCTACACCTTC.

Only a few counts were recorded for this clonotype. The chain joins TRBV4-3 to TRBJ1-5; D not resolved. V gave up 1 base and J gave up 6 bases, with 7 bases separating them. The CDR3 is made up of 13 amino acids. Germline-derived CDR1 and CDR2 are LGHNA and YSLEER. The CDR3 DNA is TGCGCCAGCAGCCAAGGTGGTGGTCAGCCCCAGCATTTT. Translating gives CASSQGGGQPQHF.

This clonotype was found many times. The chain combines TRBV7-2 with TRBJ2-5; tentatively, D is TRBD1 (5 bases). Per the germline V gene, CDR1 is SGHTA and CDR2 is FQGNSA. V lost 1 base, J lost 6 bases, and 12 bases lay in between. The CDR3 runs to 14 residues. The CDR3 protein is CASSLEAGWKTQYF. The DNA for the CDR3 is TGTGCCAGCAGCTTAGAGGCAGGGTGGAAGACCCAGTACTTC.

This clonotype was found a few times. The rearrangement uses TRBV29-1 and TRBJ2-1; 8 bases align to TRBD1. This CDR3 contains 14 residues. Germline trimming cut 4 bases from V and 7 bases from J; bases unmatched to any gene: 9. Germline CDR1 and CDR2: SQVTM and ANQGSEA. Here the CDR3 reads CSVGETGVINEQFF. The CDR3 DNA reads TGCAGCGTTGGTGAGACAGGGGTGATAAATGAGCAGTTCTTC.

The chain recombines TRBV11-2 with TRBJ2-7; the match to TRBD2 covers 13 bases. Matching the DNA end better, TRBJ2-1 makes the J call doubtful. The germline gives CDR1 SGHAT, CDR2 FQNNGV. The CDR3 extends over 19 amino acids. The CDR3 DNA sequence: TGTGCCAGCAGCCCCTGGCTGGTCATGACTAGCGGGGGGTACAATGAGCAGTTCTTC. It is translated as CASSPWLVMTSGGYNEQFF.

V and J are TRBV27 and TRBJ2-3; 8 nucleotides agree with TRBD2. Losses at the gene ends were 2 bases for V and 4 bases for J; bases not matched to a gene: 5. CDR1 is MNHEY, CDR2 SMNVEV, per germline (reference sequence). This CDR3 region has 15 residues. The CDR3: CASSLHPAGADTQYF. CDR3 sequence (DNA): TGTGCCAGCAGTTTACATCCAGCGGGAGCAGATACGCAGTATTTT.

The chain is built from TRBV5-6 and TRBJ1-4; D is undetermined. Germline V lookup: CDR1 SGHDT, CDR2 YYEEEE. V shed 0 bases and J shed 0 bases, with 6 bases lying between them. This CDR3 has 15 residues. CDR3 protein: CASSLERSTNEKLFF. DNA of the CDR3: TGTGCCAGCAGCTTGGAGAGATCAACTAATGAAAAACTGTTTTTT.

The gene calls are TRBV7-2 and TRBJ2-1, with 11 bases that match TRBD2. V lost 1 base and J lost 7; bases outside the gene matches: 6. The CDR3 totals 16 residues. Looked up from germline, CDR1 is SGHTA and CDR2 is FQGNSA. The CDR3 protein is CASSLGLAGGGNEQFF. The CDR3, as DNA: TGTGCCAGCAGCTTAGGCCTAGCGGGGGGTGGGAATGAGCAGTTCTTC.

In DNA form, the CDR3 reads TGCAGTGCTAGAGATGGGACAGGGGTCGGCGAGCAGTACTTC. Its translation is CSARDGTGVGEQYF. The chain recombines TRBV20-1 with TRBJ2-7, with TRBD1 matching 10 bases. V was pared by 0 bases and J by 6 bases, with 5 bases of the junction left unmatched. This CDR3 region has 14 residues. Germline-derived CDR1 and CDR2 are DFQATT and SNEGSKA (reference sequence).

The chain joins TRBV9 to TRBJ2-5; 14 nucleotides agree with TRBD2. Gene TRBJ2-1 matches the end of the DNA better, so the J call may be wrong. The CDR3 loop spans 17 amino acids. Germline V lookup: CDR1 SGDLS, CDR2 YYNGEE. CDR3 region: CASSVGTSGRVGHEQFF. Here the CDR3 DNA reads TGTGCCAGCAGCGTCGGGACTAGCGGGAGAGTGGGTCATGAGCAGTTCTTC.

The CDR3 loop reads CASSTRSPKTHYEQYF. The CDR3 DNA follows: TGTGCCAGCAGTACACGGAGTCCGAAAACCCACTACGAGCAGTACTTC. The genes are TRBV6-2 or TRBV6-3 and TRBJ2-5, with unresolved D. The J call is doubtful: the DNA matches TRBJ2-7 better. Germline V gene lookup returns CDR1 MNHEY and CDR2 SVGEGT. CDR3 length equals 16 residues.

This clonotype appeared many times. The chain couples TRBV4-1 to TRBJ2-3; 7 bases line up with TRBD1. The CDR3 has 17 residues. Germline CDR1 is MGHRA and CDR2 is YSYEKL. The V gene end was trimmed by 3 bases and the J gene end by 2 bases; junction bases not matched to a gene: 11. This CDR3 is CASSQEDRDPNTDTQYF. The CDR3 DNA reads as TGCGCCAGCAGCCAGGAAGACAGGGACCCGAACACAGATACGCAGTATTTT.

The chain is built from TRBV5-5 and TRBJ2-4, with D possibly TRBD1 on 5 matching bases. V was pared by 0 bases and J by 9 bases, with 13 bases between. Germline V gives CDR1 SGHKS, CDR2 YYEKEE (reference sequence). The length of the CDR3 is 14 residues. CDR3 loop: CASSLEAGQAIQYF. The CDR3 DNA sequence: TGTGCCAGCAGCTTGGAAGCAGGGCAGGCCATTCAGTACTTC. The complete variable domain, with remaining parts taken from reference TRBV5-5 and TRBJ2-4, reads DAGVTQSPTHLIKTRGQQVTLRCSPISGHKSVSWYQQVLGQGPQFIFQYYEKEERGRGNFPDRFSARQFPNYSSELNVNALLLGDSALYLCASSLEAGQAIQYFGAGTRLSVL.